This T cell receptor beta chain was captured in a study of OX40 agonist ivuxolimab in advanced cancers. Clones were read by immunoSEQ multiplex PCR, and TCRdb kept only the in-frame ones, dropping some. The sample includes some 45,000 clones, roughly 86% seen only once; the top ten take about a fifth. Trimming removed 5 bases at V and 0 bases at J, with 12 bases between. CDR1 SGHTA and CDR2 FQGNSA come from the germline V gene. The CDR3 covers 15 residues. The TCR sequence derives from an adult with an advanced solid tumor such as melanoma, head and neck, liver or kidney cancer. The gene calls are TRBV7-2 and TRBJ2-3, with D possibly matching TRBD2 (6 bases). The sample was CD4+ or CD8+ T cells sorted from blood, taken in a trial of the OX40 agonist ivuxolimab. The DNA for the CDR3 is TGTGCCAGCAGCCTCGGGACTCTGAGCACAGATACGCAGTATTTT. Its translation: CASSLGTLSTDTQYF.